These 11 T cell receptor beta chains came from one sample sequenced in a study of early T cells in non-severe SARS-CoV-2 infection. TCRdb re-called the 5' RACE reads through MiXCR, storing one row per CDR3 protein. The data show approximately 28,000 distinct CDR3 sequences, 5% to 6.5% seen once. The starting material was whole blood, obtained at baseline. These receptors were obtained from an adult who was a healthcare worker with PCR-confirmed SARS-CoV-2 infection or an uninfected control (not recorded which).

This clonotype showed up many times. The rearrangement uses TRBV20-1 and TRBJ2-5; TRBD1 aligns across 7 bases. The CDR3 spans 14 residues. CDR1 and CDR2 (germline): DFQATT, SNEGSKA (reference sequence). The V segment lost 2 bases and the J segment 5 bases; nucleotides outside the gene matches: 8. The CDR3 reads CSARLQGWTETQYF. DNA for the CDR3: TGCAGTGCTAGACTACAGGGGTGGACGGAGACCCAGTACTTC.

This clonotype was counted ten times or more. V usage is TRBV12-3 or TRBV12-4 and J usage is TRBJ1-2; D is ambiguous. The CDR3 extends over 11 amino acids. V gave up 7 bases and J gave up 4 bases, with 7 bases separating them. The CDR3: CASKPSYGYTF. In DNA, the CDR3 is TGTGCCAGCAAACCCTCCTATGGCTACACCTTC.

In its sample, this clonotype was seen many times. V is TRBV6-2 or TRBV6-3 and J is TRBJ2-6; a weak D match, TRBD1 (6 bases). The CDR3 length is 13 residues. The V end lost 2 bases, the J end lost 13 bases, and 12 bases lay between the germline ends. Germline loops: CDR1 MNHEY, CDR2 SVGEGT. The CDR3 region has the DNA TGTGCCAGCAGTTACGGCCCCCAGGGGGTCCTGACTTTC. Translated: CASSYGPQGVLTF.

The chain is built from TRBV12-3 or TRBV12-4 and TRBJ1-2, with a weak D call TRBD1 (5 bases). The ends were cut back, 4 bases at V and 8 bases at J, with 20 bases in the middle. The CDR3 totals 15 residues. The CDR3: CASSSHGTPGRGYTF. In nucleotides, the CDR3 is TGTGCCAGCAGTTCCCACGGGACCCCTGGGAGGGGCTACACCTTC.

This clonotype was observed many times. The chain recombines TRBV28 with TRBJ2-6; D unresolved. CDR3 length: 17 residues. Germline V CDR1 and CDR2: MDHEN, SYDVKM. V lost 6 bases and J 0 bases, leaving 15 bases between the germline ends. The CDR3 reads CASRLGEFASGANVLTF. In DNA form, the CDR3 reads TGTGCCAGCAGACTGGGCGAGTTTGCCTCTGGGGCCAACGTCCTGACTTTC.

This rearrangement joins TRBV6-2 or TRBV6-3 to TRBJ1-4, with D tentatively TRBD1 (5 bases). Germline-derived CDR1 and CDR2 are MNHEY and SVGEGT. V was pared by 5 bases and J by 10 bases, with 17 bases between. The CDR3 spans 14 residues. The DNA for the CDR3 is TGTGCCAGCAGTGATGCTCGGGACCTCGGAAAACTGTTTTTT. Translated: CASSDARDLGKLFF.

At least ten counts were recorded for this clonotype. The V gene is TRBV20-1, the J gene TRBJ2-7, with TRBD2 matching over 8 bases. Germline V gene sequence: CDR1 DFQATT, CDR2 SNEGSKA (reference sequence). V trimming: 3 bases; J trimming: 0 bases; junction bases outside the gene matches: 16. This CDR3 comprises 18 residues. As DNA, the CDR3 is TGCAGTGCTAGTCCCCCGAGCGGGGGTGGTTTAAGCTCCTACGAGCAGTACTTC. Protein: CSASPPSGGGLSSYEQYF.

This clonotype was seen repeatedly, ten times or more. This chain connects TRBV11-2 to TRBJ1-2; tentatively, D is TRBD1 (6 bases). This CDR3 contains 15 residues. Trimming took 4 bases from V and 2 from J, leaving 14 bases between them. Germline lookup yields CDR1 SGHAT and CDR2 FQNNGV. The CDR3, as DNA: TGTGCCAGCAGCTCTACAGGGTTTGCAAACTATGGCTACACCTTC. The encoded protein is CASSSTGFANYGYTF.

In its sample, this clonotype was seen many times. J is TRBJ2-3 and V is TRBV19; D is uncertain. Trimming removed 4 bases at V and 3 bases at J, with 5 bases between. Per the germline V gene, CDR1 is LNHDA and CDR2 is SQIVND (reference sequence). The CDR3 spans 12 residues. The CDR3 sequence is CASSKATDTQYF. The CDR3 DNA reads as TGTGCCAGTAGTAAGGCGACAGATACGCAGTATTTT. The full variable domain, its missing parts supplied by reference TRBV19 and TRBJ2-3, is DGGITQSPKYLFRKEGQNVTLSCEQNLNHDAMYWYRQDPGQGLRLIYYSQIVNDFQKGDIAEGYSVSREKKESFPLTVTSAQKNPTAFYLCASSKATDTQYFGPGTRLTVL.

CDR3 nucleotide sequence: TGTGCCACCAGCAAACCAGGGGAGGGCACCGGGGAGCTGTTTTTT. It encodes CATSKPGEGTGELFF. V and J are TRBV15 and TRBJ2-2; D may be TRBD2 (7 bases). The ends were cut back, 4 bases at V and 4 bases at J, with 13 bases in the middle. The germline V gene has CDR1 LNHNV and CDR2 YYDKDF (reference sequence). The CDR3 extends over 15 amino acids.

This clonotype was recorded a few times. The chain carries TRBV21-1 and TRBJ1-6; no DNA check was done on the table's D call, TRBD1. TRBV21-1 is an annotated pseudogene. This CDR3 is 17 amino acids long. CDR3 amino acids: CASSNKGGRGDNSPLHF. The CDR3 nucleotides read TGTGCCAGCAGCAATAAGGGCGGCAGGGGCGATAATTCACCCCTCCACTTT.